This TCR beta chain was identified in a study of T cell repertoires in cytomegalovirus infection. Study information: CMV epitopes that were recently identified and HLA-C-restricted were used alongside well-studied HLA-B-restricted ones.

The CDR3 sequence is 16 residues long. Per germline, CDR1 SGHRS and CDR2 YFSETQ. The V segment lost 1 base and the J segment 7 bases; nucleotides outside the gene matches: 9. TCRdb reprocessed the reads via MiXCR and lists one record per CDR3 protein. This sample yields fewer than 650,000 distinct CDR3 sequences, of which 40% are seen a single time; about 48% belongs to the top ten. A note on this clonotype: Its antigen is as yet unknown.

Study findings and constraints: Using cumulative public TCR beta family frequency, the authors identified those who carried CMV together with the relevant HLA.

Sequences were derived from cultured PBMCs, sampled from culture after CMV antigen stimulation. This chain uses TRBV5-1 with TRBJ2-1; 9 bases line up with TRBD1. The receptor's source is a human donor in good health (CMV status not recorded). Some clones in this sample may be carry-over from other donors' samples. The CDR3 loop is CASSLSFRDRENEQFF. CDR3 DNA: TGCGCCAGCAGCTTGAGTTTTCGGGACAGGGAAAATGAGCAGTTCTTC.